This T cell receptor beta chain appears in the sequencing data of a study of shared clonotypes between healthy human individuals. Study as a whole: Aged 18 to 49, the donors were two women and a few men.

Some clones are missing from TCRdb's copy, which holds only in-frame ones; the method was immunoSEQ multiplex PCR. The sample lists approximately 480,000 clones, 60% to 80% occurring once. Concerning this clone itself: Its antigen is still unknown.

Study-wide results and caveats: Tissues were not sampled, only blood, and their repertoires likely differ. Clonotype sharing among the donors was expected to vary with sequencing depth.

The sequenced material came from PBMCs. The clonotype originates from a middle-aged woman in good health. Some clones in this sample may be carry-over from other donors' samples.

This CDR3 is CAWKKRPISPLHF. CDR3 DNA: TGTGCCTGGAAAAAACGGCCCATTTCACCCCTCCACTTT. The genes are TRBV30 and TRBJ1-6; no clear D. Trimming cost V 4 bases and J 9 bases, with 13 bases left between them. The germline CDR1 and CDR2 sequences are GTSNPN and SVGIG (reference sequence). The CDR3 covers 13 residues.